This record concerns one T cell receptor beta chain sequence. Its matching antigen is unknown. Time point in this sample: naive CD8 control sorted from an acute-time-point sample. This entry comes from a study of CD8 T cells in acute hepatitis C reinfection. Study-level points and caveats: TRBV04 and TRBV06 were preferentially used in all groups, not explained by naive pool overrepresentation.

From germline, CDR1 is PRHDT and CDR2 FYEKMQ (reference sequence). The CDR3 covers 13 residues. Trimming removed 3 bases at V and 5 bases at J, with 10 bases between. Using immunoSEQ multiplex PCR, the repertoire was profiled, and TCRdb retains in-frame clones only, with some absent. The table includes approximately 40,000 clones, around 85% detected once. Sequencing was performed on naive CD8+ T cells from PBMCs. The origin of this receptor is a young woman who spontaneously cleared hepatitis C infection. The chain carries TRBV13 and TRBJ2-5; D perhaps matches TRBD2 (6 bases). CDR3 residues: CASSFTSLETQYF. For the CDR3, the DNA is TGTGCCAGCAGCTTCACTAGCTTGGAGACCCAGTACTTC.